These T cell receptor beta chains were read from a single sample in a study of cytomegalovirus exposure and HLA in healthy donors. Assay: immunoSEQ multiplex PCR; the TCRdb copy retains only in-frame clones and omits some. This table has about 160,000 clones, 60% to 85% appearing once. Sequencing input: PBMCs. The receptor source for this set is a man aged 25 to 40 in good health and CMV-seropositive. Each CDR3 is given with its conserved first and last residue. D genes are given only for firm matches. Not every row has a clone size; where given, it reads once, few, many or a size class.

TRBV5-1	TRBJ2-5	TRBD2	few	TGCGCCAGCAGCCTTGCGGGGGGCGCGGGGGAGACCCAGTACTTC	CASSLAGGAGETQYF
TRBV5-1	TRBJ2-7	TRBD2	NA	TGCGCCAGCAGGGGGCTAGCGGGGGGTACCTACGAGCAGTACTTC	CASRGLAGGTYEQYF
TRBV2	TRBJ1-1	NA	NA	TGTGCCAGCAGTGAGGGGGGTCCGAACACTGAAGCTTTCTTT	CASSEGGPNTEAFF
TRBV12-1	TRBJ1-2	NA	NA	TGTGCCAGCAGCCTCATTGGCGGACAGGGTTATAGAAGCTATGGCTACACCTTC	CASSLIGGQGYRSYGYTF
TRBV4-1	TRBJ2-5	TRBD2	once	TGCGCCAGCAGCCAAGATCCCTTAGCGGGGGGGCCTAGTGAGACCCAGTACTTC	CASSQDPLAGGPSETQYF
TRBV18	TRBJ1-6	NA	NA	TGTGCCAGCTCACCACGTAGCTCCTATAATTCACCCCTCCACTTT	CASSPRSSYNSPLHF
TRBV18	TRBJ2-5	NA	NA	TGTGCCAGCTCACGGACAGACCAAGAGACCCAGTACTTC	CASSRTDQETQYF
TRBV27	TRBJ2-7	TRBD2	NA	TGTGCCAGCGGACGAACTAGCGGGCCAGCCTACGAGCAGTACTTC	CASGRTSGPAYEQYF
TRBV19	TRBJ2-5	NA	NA	TGTGCCAGTAGTGGCAGGTACCAAGAGACCCAGTACTTC	CASSGRYQETQYF
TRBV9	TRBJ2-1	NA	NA	TGTGCCAGCAGACCACTGAGCTCCTACAATGAGCAGTTCTTC	CASRPLSSYNEQFF
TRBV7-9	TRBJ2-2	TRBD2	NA	TGTGCCACCACGTGGGGGGGGAACACCGGGGAGCTGTTTTTT	CATTWGGNTGELFF
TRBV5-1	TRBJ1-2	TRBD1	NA	TGCGCCAGCAGCGTAAGCTGGACAGGGGAAAACTATGGCTACACCTTC	CASSVSWTGENYGYTF
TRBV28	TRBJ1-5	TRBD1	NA	TGTGCCAGCAGTCCCCGCGCGGTCGGGACAGGGGGCAATCAGCCCCAGCATTTT	CASSPRAVGTGGNQPQHF
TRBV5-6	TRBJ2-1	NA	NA	TGTGCCAGCAGAAACCGGGACAAGGGGCGGGAGCAGTTCTTC	CASRNRDKGREQFF
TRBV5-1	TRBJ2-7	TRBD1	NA	TGCGCCAGCAGCCCCCTGAGGACAGGGGACTACGAGCAGTACTTC	CASSPLRTGDYEQYF
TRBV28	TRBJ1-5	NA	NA	TGTGCCAGCAGCTCGCAGACCAGGGGAGTGGGTAATCAGCCCCAGCATTTT	CASSSQTRGVGNQPQHF
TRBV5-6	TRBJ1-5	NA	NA	TGTGCCAGCAGTCGCCGGGTCTTTAGCAATCAGCCCCAGCATTTT	CASSRRVFSNQPQHF